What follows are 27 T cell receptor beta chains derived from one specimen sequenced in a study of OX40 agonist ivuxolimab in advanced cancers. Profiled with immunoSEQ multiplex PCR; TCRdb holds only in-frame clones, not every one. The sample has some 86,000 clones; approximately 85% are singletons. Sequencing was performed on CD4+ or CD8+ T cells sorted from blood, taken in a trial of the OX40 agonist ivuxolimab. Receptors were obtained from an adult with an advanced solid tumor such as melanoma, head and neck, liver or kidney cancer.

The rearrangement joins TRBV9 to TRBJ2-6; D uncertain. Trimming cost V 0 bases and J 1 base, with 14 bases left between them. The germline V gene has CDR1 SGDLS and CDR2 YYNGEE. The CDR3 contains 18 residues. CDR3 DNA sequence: TGTGCCAGCAGCGTAGTCCCCTGGCAGTCTTCTGGGGCCAACGTCCTGACTTTC. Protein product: CASSVVPWQSSGANVLTF.

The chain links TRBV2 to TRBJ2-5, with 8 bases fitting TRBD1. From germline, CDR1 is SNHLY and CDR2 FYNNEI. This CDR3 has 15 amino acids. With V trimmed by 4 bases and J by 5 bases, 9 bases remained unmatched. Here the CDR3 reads CASSAQGALGETQYF. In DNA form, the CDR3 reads TGTGCCAGCAGTGCCCAGGGGGCGCTTGGGGAGACCCAGTACTTC.

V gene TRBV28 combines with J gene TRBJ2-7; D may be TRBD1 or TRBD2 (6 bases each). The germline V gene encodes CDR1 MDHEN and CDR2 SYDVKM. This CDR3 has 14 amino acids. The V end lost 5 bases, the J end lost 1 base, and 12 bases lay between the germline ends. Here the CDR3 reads CASSPLGGSYEQYF. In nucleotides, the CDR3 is TGTGCCAGCAGTCCTCTAGGGGGGTCCTACGAGCAGTACTTC.

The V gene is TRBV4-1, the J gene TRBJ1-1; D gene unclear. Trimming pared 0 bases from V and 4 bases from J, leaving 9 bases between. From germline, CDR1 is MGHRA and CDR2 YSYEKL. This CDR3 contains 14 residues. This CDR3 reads CASSQDPGFTEAFF. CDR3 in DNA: TGCGCCAGCAGCCAAGATCCTGGCTTCACTGAAGCTTTCTTT.

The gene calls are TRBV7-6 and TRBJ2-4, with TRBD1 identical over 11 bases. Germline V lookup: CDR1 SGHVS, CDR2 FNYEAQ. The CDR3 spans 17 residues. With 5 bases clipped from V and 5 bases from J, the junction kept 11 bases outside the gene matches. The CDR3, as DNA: TGTGCCAGCAGCCTGAGACCGGGACAGGGGGTCGAAAACATTCAGTACTTC. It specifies CASSLRPGQGVENIQYF.

The CDR3 loop reads CASSKGPVNTEAFF. The CDR3 DNA sequence: TGTGCCAGCAGCAAAGGTCCGGTGAACACTGAAGCTTTCTTT. The chain links TRBV7-6 to TRBJ1-1; D gene uncertain. V lost 5 bases, J lost 0 bases, and 10 bases lay in between. CDR1 and CDR2 from the germline V gene are SGHVS and FNYEAQ. This CDR3 is built from 14 residues.

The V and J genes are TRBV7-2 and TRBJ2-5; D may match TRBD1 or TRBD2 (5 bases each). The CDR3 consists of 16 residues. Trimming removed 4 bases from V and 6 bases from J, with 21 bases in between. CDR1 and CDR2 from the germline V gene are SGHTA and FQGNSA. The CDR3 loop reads CASSSRDATLMKTQYF. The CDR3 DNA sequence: TGTGCCAGCAGCTCCCGGGACGCCACCTTAATGAAGACCCAGTACTTC.

Here the CDR3 DNA reads TGTGCCACCAGCAGAGAGGCAGCCGAAGTCTACAATGAGCAGTTCTTC. It specifies CATSREAAEVYNEQFF. The chain joins TRBV15 to TRBJ2-1; D unresolved. Germline CDR1 is LNHNV and CDR2 is YYDKDF (reference sequence). V gave up 0 bases and J gave up 3 bases, with 12 bases separating them. The CDR3 has 16 residues. Filled out from reference TRBV15 and TRBJ2-1, the complete variable domain reads DAMVIQNPRYQVTQFGKPVTLSCSQTLNHNVMYWYQQKSSQAPKLLFHYYDKDFNNEADTPDNFQSRRPNTSFCFLDIRSPGLGDTAMYLCATSREAAEVYNEQFFGPGTRLTVL.

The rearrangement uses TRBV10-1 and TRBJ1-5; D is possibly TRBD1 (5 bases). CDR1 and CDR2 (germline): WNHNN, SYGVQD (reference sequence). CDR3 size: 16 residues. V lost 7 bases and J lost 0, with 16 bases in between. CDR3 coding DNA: TGCGCCAGCACCAGGACCGACAGCCATAGCAATCAGCCCCAGCATTTT. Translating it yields CASTRTDSHSNQPQHF.

The CDR3 DNA reads TGTGCCATCAGTGCTACTCAGGGGTTAAAGGGCACCGGGGAGCTGTTTTTT. It codes for CAISATQGLKGTGELFF. The gene calls are TRBV10-3 and TRBJ2-2; possibly TRBD1 for D (6 bases). The V gene's germline CDR1 is ENHRY and CDR2 SYGVKD. Trimming cost V 4 bases and J 4 bases, with 19 bases left between them. The CDR3 covers 17 residues.

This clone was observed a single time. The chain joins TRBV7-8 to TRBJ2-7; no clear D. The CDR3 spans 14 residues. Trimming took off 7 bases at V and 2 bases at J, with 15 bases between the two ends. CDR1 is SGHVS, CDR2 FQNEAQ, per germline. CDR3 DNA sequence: TGTGCCAGCAAACCGTACTTCACCACCTACGAGCAGTACTTC. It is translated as CASKPYFTTYEQYF.

CDR3 DNA: TGTGCCAGCACCACCTCTCGGGGGGCTTCATCGTGGGAGCAGTACTTC. This translates into CASTTSRGASSWEQYF. The chain carries TRBV5-4 and TRBJ2-5; D is possibly TRBD2 (7 bases). From germline, CDR1 is SGHNT and CDR2 YYREEE (reference sequence). Trimming left V 6 bases short and J 11 bases short, with 29 bases between. This CDR3 region has 16 residues.

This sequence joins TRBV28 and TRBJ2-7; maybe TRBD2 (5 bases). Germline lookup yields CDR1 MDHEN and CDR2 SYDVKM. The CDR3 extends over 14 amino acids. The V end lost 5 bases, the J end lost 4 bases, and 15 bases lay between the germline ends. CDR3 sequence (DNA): TGTGCCAGCAGTCCCCAGTGGGGAGCTTACGAGCAGTACTTC. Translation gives CASSPQWGAYEQYF.

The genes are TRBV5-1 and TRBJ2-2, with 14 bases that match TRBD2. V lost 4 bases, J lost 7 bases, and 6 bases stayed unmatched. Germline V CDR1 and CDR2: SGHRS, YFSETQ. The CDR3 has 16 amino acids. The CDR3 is CASSPGLAGVLGELFF. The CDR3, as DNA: TGCGCCAGCAGCCCGGGACTAGCGGGAGTACTCGGGGAGCTGTTTTTT.

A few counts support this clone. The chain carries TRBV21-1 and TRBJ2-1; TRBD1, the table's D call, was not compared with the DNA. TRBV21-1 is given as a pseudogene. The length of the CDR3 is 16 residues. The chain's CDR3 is CASTPPGQGAHNEQFF. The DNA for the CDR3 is TGTGCCAGCACCCCCCCAGGGCAGGGGGCCCACAATGAGCAGTTCTTC.

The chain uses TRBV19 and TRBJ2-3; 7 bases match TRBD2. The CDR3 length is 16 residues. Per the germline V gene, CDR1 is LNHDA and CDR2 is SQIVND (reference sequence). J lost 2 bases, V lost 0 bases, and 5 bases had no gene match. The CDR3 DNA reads TGTGCCAGTAGTATAGATACTAGCGCCTACACAGATACGCAGTATTTT. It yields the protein CASSIDTSAYTDTQYF.

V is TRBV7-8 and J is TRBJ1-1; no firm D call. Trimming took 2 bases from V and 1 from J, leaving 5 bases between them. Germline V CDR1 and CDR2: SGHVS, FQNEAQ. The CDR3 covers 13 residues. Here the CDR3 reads CASSLTENTEAFF. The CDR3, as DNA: TGTGCCAGCAGCTTAACAGAGAACACTGAAGCTTTCTTT.

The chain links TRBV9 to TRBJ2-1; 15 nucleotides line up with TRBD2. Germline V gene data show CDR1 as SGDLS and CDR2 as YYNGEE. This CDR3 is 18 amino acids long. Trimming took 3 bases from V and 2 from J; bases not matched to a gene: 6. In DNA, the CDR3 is TGTGCCAGCAGCGCCGGGACTAGCGGGAGGACCACCTACAATGAGCAGTTCTTC. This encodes CASSAGTSGRTTYNEQFF.

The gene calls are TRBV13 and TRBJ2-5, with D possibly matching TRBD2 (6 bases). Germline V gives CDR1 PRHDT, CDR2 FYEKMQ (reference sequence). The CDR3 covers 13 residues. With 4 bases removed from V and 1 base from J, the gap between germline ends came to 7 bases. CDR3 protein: CASSSEGQETQYF. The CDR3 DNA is TGTGCCAGCAGCTCGGAGGGCCAAGAGACCCAGTACTTC.

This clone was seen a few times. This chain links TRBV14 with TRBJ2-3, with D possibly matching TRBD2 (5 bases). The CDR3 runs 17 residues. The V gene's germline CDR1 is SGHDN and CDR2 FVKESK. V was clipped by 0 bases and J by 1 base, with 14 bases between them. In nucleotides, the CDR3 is TGTGCCAGCAGCCAAGAACGCGGGTTAAGAGGCACAGATACGCAGTATTTT. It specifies CASSQERGLRGTDTQYF. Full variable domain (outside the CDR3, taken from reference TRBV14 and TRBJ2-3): EAGVTQFPSHSVIEKGQTVTLRCDPISGHDNLYWYRRVMGKEIKFLLHFVKESKQDESGMPNNRFLAERTGGTYSTLKVQPAELEDSGVYFCASSQERGLRGTDTQYFGPGTRLTVL.

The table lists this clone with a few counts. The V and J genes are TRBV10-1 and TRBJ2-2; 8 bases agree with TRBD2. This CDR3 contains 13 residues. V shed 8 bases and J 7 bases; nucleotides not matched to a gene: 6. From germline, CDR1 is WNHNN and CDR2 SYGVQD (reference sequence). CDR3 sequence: CASRRTSFGELFF. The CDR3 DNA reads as TGCGCCAGCCGGAGGACTAGCTTCGGGGAGCTGTTTTTT.

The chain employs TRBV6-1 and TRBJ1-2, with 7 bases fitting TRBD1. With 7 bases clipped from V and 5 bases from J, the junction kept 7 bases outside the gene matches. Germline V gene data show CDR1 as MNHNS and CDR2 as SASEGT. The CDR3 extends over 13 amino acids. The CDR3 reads CASMVGQVYGYTF. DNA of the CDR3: TGTGCCAGCATGGTAGGACAGGTTTATGGCTACACCTTC.

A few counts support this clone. The CDR3 DNA sequence: TGTGCCAGCTCACGGGGGACTAGCGTAAACACCGGGGAGCTGTTTTTT. This gives the protein CASSRGTSVNTGELFF. The rearrangement links TRBV18 to TRBJ2-2; 10 bases map to TRBD2. After removal of 4 bases from V and 2 bases from J, the junction contained 4 bases not matched to a gene. The CDR3 has 16 residues. CDR1 KGHSH and CDR2 LQKENI come from the germline V gene.

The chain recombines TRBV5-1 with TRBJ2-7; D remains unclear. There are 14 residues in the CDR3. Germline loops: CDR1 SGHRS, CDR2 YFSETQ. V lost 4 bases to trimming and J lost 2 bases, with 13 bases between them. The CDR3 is CASSPLQETYEQYF. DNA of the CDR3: TGCGCCAGCAGCCCACTCCAGGAAACCTACGAGCAGTACTTC.

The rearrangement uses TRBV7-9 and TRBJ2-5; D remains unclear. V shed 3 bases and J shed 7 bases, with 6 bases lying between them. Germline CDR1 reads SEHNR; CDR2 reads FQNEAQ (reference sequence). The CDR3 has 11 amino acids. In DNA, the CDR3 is TGTGCCAGCAGCTTGGTGGGGACCCAGTACTTC. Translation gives CASSLVGTQYF.

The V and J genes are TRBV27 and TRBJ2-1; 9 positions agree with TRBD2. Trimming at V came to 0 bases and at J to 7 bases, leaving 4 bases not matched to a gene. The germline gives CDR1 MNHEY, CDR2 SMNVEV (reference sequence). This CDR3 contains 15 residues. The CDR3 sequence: CASSLSTSGWNEQFF. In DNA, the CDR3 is TGTGCCAGCAGTTTATCAACTAGCGGGTGGAATGAGCAGTTCTTC.

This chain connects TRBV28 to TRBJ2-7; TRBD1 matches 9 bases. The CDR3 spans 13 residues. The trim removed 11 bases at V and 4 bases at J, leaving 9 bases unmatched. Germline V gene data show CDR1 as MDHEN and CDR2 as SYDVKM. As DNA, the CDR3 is TGTGCCGTTCCGGGACAGGGTGGGTACGAGCAGTACTTC. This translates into CAVPGQGGYEQYF.